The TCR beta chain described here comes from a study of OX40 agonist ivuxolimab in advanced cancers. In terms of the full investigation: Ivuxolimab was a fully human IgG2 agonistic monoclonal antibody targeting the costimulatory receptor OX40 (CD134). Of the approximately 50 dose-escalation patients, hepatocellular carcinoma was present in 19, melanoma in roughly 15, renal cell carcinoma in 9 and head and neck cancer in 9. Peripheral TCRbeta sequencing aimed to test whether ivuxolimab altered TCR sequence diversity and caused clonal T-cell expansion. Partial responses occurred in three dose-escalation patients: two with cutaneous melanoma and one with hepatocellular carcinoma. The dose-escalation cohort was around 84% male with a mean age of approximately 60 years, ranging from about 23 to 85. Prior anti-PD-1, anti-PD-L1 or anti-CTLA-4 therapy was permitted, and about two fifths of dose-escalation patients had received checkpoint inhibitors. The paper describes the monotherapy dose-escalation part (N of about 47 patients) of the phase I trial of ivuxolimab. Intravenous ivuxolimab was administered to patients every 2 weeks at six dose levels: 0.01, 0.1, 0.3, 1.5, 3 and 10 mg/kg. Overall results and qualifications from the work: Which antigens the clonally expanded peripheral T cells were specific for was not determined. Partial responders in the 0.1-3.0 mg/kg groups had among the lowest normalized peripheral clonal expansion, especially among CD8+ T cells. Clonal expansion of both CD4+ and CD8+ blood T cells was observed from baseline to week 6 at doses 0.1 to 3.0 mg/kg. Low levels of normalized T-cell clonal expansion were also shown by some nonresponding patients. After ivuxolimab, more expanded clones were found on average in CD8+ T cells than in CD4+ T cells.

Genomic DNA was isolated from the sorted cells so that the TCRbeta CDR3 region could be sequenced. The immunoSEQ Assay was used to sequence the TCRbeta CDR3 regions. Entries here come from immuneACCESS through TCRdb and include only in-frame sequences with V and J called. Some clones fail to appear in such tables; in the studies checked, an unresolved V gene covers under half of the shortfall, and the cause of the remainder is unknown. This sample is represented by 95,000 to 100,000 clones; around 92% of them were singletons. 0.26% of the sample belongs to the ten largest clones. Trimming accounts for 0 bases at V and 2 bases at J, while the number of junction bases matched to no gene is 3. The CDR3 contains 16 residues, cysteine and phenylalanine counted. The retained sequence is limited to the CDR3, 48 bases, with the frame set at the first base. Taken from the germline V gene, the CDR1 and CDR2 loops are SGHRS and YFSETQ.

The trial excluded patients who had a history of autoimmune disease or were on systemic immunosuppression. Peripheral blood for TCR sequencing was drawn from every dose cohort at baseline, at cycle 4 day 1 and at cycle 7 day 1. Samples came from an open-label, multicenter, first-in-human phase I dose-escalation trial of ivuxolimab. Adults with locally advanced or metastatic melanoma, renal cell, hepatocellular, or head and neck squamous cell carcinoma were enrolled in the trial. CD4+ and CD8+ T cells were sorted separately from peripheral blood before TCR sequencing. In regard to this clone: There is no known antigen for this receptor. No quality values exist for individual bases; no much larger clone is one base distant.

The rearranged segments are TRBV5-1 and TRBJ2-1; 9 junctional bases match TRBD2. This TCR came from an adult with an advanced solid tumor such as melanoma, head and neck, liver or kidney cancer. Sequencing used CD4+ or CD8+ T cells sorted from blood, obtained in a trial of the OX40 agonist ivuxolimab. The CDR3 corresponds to CASSLDLAGTYNEQFF. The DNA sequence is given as TGCGCCAGCAGCTTGGACCTAGCGGGGACCTACAATGAGCAGTTCTTC.